Below, 28 T cell receptor beta chains from the same sample are listed, as sequenced in a study of OX40 agonist ivuxolimab in advanced cancers. Generated by immunoSEQ multiplex PCR, the TCRdb table keeps only in-frame clones and is missing some. Altogether tens of thousands of clones are present, about 88% being singletons, with the ten largest covering 3.5% to 5%. The sample consisted of CD4+ or CD8+ T cells sorted from blood, taken in a trial of the OX40 agonist ivuxolimab. The source is an adult with an advanced solid tumor such as melanoma, head and neck, liver or kidney cancer.

V usage is TRBV7-9 and J usage is TRBJ2-2; D is unresolved. V lost 3 bases and J lost 6, with 5 bases in between. CDR1 and CDR2 from the germline V gene are SEHNR and FQNEAQ (reference sequence). The CDR3 totals 12 residues. The CDR3 region has the DNA TGTGCCAGCAGCTTCCCTTCCGGGGAGCTGTTTTTT. This translates into CASSFPSGELFF.

The J gene is TRBJ2-3, the V gene TRBV10-3, with 11 bases matching TRBD1. This CDR3 contains 14 residues. Germline CDR1 and CDR2: ENHRY and SYGVKD. J was trimmed by 5 bases and V by 4 bases; bases with no gene match: 2. CDR3 DNA: TGTGCCATCAGTGGGACAGGGGGCGAAGATACGCAGTATTTT. Residues: CAISGTGGEDTQYF.

The V and J genes are TRBV5-4 and TRBJ2-7; maybe TRBD1 (6 bases). The length of the CDR3 is 17 residues. The ends were cut back, 4 bases at V and 7 bases at J, with 27 bases in the middle. CDR1 and CDR2 from the germline V gene are SGHNT and YYREEE (reference sequence). CDR3 residues: CASSPRAPTGSSGEQYF. The DNA of the CDR3 is TGTGCCAGCAGCCCTAGGGCTCCGACAGGTTCATCGGGGGAGCAGTACTTC.

The chain has TRBV11-3 and TRBJ2-1, with TRBD2 matching 9 bases. The junction had 10 bases not matched to a gene; V was cut back by 2 bases and J by 5 bases. Germline CDR1 reads SGHNT; CDR2 reads YENEEA. CDR3 length: 17 amino acids. CDR3 sequence reads: CASSLRVWREGNNEQFF. The CDR3 nucleotides are TGTGCCAGCAGCTTAAGGGTCTGGCGGGAGGGTAACAATGAGCAGTTCTTC.

The genes are TRBV10-3 and TRBJ2-5, with 10 bases that match TRBD1. Germline lookup yields CDR1 ENHRY and CDR2 SYGVKD. This CDR3 spans 16 amino acids. V was pared by 6 bases and J by 2 bases, with 9 bases of the junction left unmatched. CDR3 in amino acids: CAISPSDRGKQETQYF. The CDR3 region has the DNA TGTGCCATCAGCCCCTCGGACAGGGGGAAACAAGAGACCCAGTACTTC.

The chain carries TRBV5-1 and TRBJ1-1; TRBD1 agrees at 11 bases. CDR1 is SGHRS, CDR2 YFSETQ, per germline. Trimming cost V 1 base and J 3 bases; bases outside gene matches: 2. This CDR3 spans 15 amino acids. CDR3 sequence (DNA): TGCGCCAGCAGCTTGACGGGACAGGGGGACACTGAAGCTTTCTTT. Amino acid sequence: CASSLTGQGDTEAFF.

This chain joins TRBV2 and TRBJ2-1; 12 bases are shared with TRBD2. The CDR3 runs 19 residues. CDR1 SNHLY and CDR2 FYNNEI come from the germline V gene. Germline trimming cut 3 bases from V and 6 bases from J; bases unmatched to any gene: 15. As DNA, the CDR3 is TGTGCCAGCAGTGATTTCCCAATGCACCTAGCGGGAGGGGTCAATGAGCAGTTCTTC. Protein product: CASSDFPMHLAGGVNEQFF.

DNA for the CDR3: TGTGCCAGCAGTTACACCTCCAGTGCCTCCTACGAGCAGTACTTC. It encodes CASSYTSSASYEQYF. The chain uses TRBV6-6 and TRBJ2-7; D is unclear. With 2 bases removed from V and 0 bases from J, the gap between germline ends came to 11 bases. Germline V lookup: CDR1 MNHNY, CDR2 SVGAGI (reference sequence). This CDR3 is built from 15 residues.

Here the CDR3 reads CASSQPTTLDYGYTF. CDR3 DNA sequence: TGTGCCAGCAGCCAACCGACGACCTTGGACTATGGCTACACCTTC. This chain joins TRBV4-2 and TRBJ1-2; D is undetermined. Germline V gene lookup returns CDR1 LGHNA and CDR2 YNFKEQ. The CDR3 runs to 15 residues. The V end was cut by 2 bases, the J end by 3 bases, with 13 bases between.

This clone has just a few counts. The chain couples TRBV18 to TRBJ2-3; D remains unclear. Germline V CDR1 and CDR2: KGHSH, LQKENI. The V and J ends lost 4 bases and 2 bases respectively, with 10 bases between them. The CDR3 extends over 14 amino acids. The CDR3 sequence: CASSLNRNTDTQYF. CDR3 coding DNA: TGTGCCAGCTCACTTAACAGAAACACAGATACGCAGTATTTT.

This sequence joins TRBV6-5 and TRBJ1-4, with D perhaps TRBD1 (6 bases). Germline-derived CDR1 and CDR2 are MNHEY and SVGAGI. The V gene lost 6 bases and the J gene lost 8 bases, with 13 bases spanning the gap. This CDR3 is 13 amino acids long. CDR3 amino acids: CASSKQGAEKLFF. CDR3 nucleotides: TGTGCCAGCAGCAAACAGGGCGCGGAAAAACTGTTTTTT.

This chain connects TRBV30 to TRBJ1-2; TRBD1 matches at 9 bases. This CDR3 spans 15 amino acids. The V gene's germline CDR1 is GTSNPN and CDR2 SVGIG (reference sequence). V shed 0 bases and J 2 bases; nucleotides not matched to a gene: 4. The CDR3 nucleotides read TGTGCCTGGAGTGTTTTCGGGACAGGGAACTATGGCTACACCTTC. Translation gives CAWSVFGTGNYGYTF.

J is TRBJ2-1 and V is TRBV7-3, with 13 bases matching TRBD2. The CDR3 covers 15 residues. CDR1 is SGHTA, CDR2 FQGTGA, per germline. The V segment lost 4 bases and the J segment 7 bases; nucleotides outside the gene matches: 4. The CDR3 DNA reads as TGTGCCAGCAGCTCTCTACTAGCGGGAGGGAATGAGCAGTTCTTC. Protein: CASSSLLAGGNEQFF.

V and J are TRBV19 and TRBJ1-1; the D gene is possibly TRBD1 (5 bases). Germline V lookup: CDR1 LNHDA, CDR2 SQIVND (reference sequence). This CDR3 region has 11 residues. V lost 10 bases, J lost 7 bases, and 13 bases lay in between. DNA of the CDR3: TGTGCCACCAAAAAACAGGTTGAAGCTTTCTTT. Its protein is CATKKQVEAFF. Drawing the rest from reference TRBV19 and TRBJ1-1, the complete variable domain is DGGITQSPKYLFRKEGQNVTLSCEQNLNHDAMYWYRQDPGQGLRLIYYSQIVNDFQKGDIAEGYSVSREKKESFPLTVTSAQKNPTAFYLCATKKQVEAFFGQGTRLTVV.

This clone was counted between two and nine times. J is TRBJ1-2 and V is TRBV5-8; D remains unclear. Germline lookup yields CDR1 SGHTS and CDR2 YDEGEE. Trimming cost V 0 bases and J 6 bases, with 6 bases left between them. The CDR3 has 12 residues. The CDR3 DNA reads as TGTGCCAGCAGCTTGGAGGGAAATGGCTACACCTTC. Its translation: CASSLEGNGYTF. Supplemented by reference TRBV5-8 and TRBJ1-2, the full variable domain reads EAGVTQSPTHLIKTRGQQATLRCSPISGHTSVYWYQQALGLGLQFLLWYDEGEERNRGNFPPRFSGRQFPNYSSELNVNALELEDSALYLCASSLEGNGYTFGSGTRLTVV.

The chain employs TRBV29-1 and TRBJ2-3, with unresolved D. CDR3 length equals 13 residues. Trimming took off 6 bases at V and 0 bases at J, with 10 bases between the two ends. Germline CDR1 is SQVTM and CDR2 is ANQGSEA. The DNA for the CDR3 is TGCAGCGTCACAGCTACTAGCACAGATACGCAGTATTTT. This translates into CSVTATSTDTQYF.

In this sample, this clone turned up once. This chain uses TRBV6-1 with TRBJ2-1; maybe TRBD1 (6 bases). The V end lost 2 bases, the J end lost 2 bases, and 10 bases lay between the germline ends. The CDR3 runs 15 residues. Germline lookup yields CDR1 MNHNS and CDR2 SASEGT. This CDR3 reads CASSERDKTYNEQFF. CDR3 in DNA: TGTGCCAGCAGTGAAAGGGACAAGACCTACAATGAGCAGTTCTTC.

V gene TRBV6-5 combines with J gene TRBJ2-3, with D maybe TRBD2 (5 bases). Per germline, CDR1 MNHEY and CDR2 SVGAGI. The CDR3 contains 16 residues. Trimming stripped 0 bases from V and 3 bases from J, with 13 bases between. CDR3 loop: CASSYSLPSGTDTQYF. The CDR3 coding sequence is TGTGCCAGCAGTTACTCCCTTCCTTCGGGGACAGATACGCAGTATTTT.

The J gene is TRBJ2-5, the V gene TRBV5-1, with 8 bases lining up with TRBD1. V shed 0 bases and J 4 bases; nucleotides not matched to a gene: 14. This CDR3 comprises 18 residues. From germline, CDR1 is SGHRS and CDR2 YFSETQ. Here the CDR3 DNA reads TGCGCCAGCAGCTTGGGTACCGCAGGGGGCTATCAAGGAGAGACCCAGTACTTC. Its translation is CASSLGTAGGYQGETQYF.

The V call is TRBV18, the J call TRBJ2-7, with a weak D call TRBD1 (5 bases). With 3 bases removed from V and 5 bases from J, the gap between germline ends came to 5 bases. This CDR3 comprises 11 residues. Germline CDR1 and CDR2: KGHSH and LQKENI. The CDR3 is CASSPRDEQYF. CDR3 bases: TGTGCCAGCTCACCCAGGGACGAGCAGTACTTC. Full variable domain (remainder filled in from reference TRBV18 and TRBJ2-7): NAGVMQNPRHLVRRRGQEARLRCSPMKGHSHVYWYRQLPEEGLKFMVYLQKENIIDESGMPKERFSAEFPKEGPSILRIQQVVRGDSAAYFCASSPRDEQYFGPGTRLTVT.

The chain couples TRBV6-1 to TRBJ1-5; D ambiguous. The ends were cut back, 8 bases at V and 2 bases at J, with 10 bases in the middle. This CDR3 has 13 residues. Germline-derived CDR1 and CDR2 are MNHNS and SASEGT. The CDR3 spells CASSPDRNQPQHF. The CDR3 nucleotides are TGTGCCAGCTCCCCGGACCGCAATCAGCCCCAGCATTTT.

The CDR3 region has the DNA TGTGCCAGCAGCTTGGGTAGGAACACCATATATTTT. It encodes CASSLGRNTIYF. The V call is TRBV11-2, the J call TRBJ1-3; D gene unclear. The CDR3 is 12 amino acids. Germline assignment: CDR1 SGHAT and CDR2 FQNNGV. Trimming took 3 bases from V and 7 from J, leaving 7 bases between them.

V is TRBV7-2 and J is TRBJ2-5; 7 nucleotides match TRBD1. The V segment lost 2 bases and the J segment 1 base; nucleotides outside the gene matches: 4. The CDR3 contains 15 residues. Germline assignment: CDR1 SGHTA and CDR2 FQGNSA. DNA for the CDR3: TGTGCCAGCAGCTTAACAGGGGCTTTCCAAGAGACCCAGTACTTC. Translation: CASSLTGAFQETQYF.

The sample holds one count of this clone. The rearrangement links TRBV6-6 to TRBJ2-7; D is undetermined. CDR3 length: 14 amino acids. CDR1 and CDR2 (germline): MNHNY, SVGAGI (reference sequence). Trimming cost V 4 bases and J 3 bases, with 13 bases left between them. The CDR3 is CASSLGGTNYEQYF. CDR3 sequence (DNA): TGTGCCAGCAGTTTAGGCGGAACCAACTACGAGCAGTACTTC.

This chain joins TRBV5-1 and TRBJ2-1; 12 bases are a match to TRBD2. CDR1 SGHRS and CDR2 YFSETQ come from the germline V gene. V was clipped by 0 bases and J by 12 bases; unmatched bases: 19. CDR3 size: 19 residues. CDR3 in amino acids: CASSLDPGLAGGNGPGQFF. CDR3 DNA sequence: TGCGCCAGCAGCTTGGATCCGGGACTAGCGGGTGGGAACGGTCCAGGGCAGTTCTTC.

This clone was seen once. The chain combines TRBV27 with TRBJ2-1; D is perhaps TRBD2 (6 bases). The CDR3 is made up of 17 amino acids. V lost 0 bases and J lost 4, with 16 bases in between. Germline assignment: CDR1 MNHEY and CDR2 SMNVEV (reference sequence). The CDR3 is CASSLSRPGLAYNEQFF. The CDR3 nucleotides read TGTGCCAGCAGTTTATCGAGACCGGGACTGGCATACAATGAGCAGTTCTTC.

The chain employs TRBV30 and TRBJ2-1; tentative D call: TRBD2 (5 bases). V lost 0 bases and J lost 1, with 7 bases in between. The CDR3 length is 14 residues. Looked up from germline, CDR1 is GTSNPN and CDR2 is SVGIG (reference sequence). The CDR3 DNA reads as TGTGCCTGGAGTGTATGGGAGTCCTACAATGAGCAGTTCTTC. As protein: CAWSVWESYNEQFF.

The chain has TRBV19 and TRBJ2-7; a weak D match, TRBD1 (6 bases). The V gene lost 6 bases and the J gene lost 0 bases, with 9 bases spanning the gap. Germline assignment: CDR1 LNHDA and CDR2 SQIVND (reference sequence). CDR3 length: 13 amino acids. CDR3: CASRRTASYEQYF. The DNA for the CDR3 is TGTGCCAGTAGGCGGACAGCCTCCTACGAGCAGTACTTC.